The 17 T cell receptor beta chains reported below all come from one sample, sequenced in a study of response to subunit inactivated influenza vaccine. TCRdb re-called the RT-PCR reads through MiXCR, storing one row per CDR3 protein. The sample shows some 500,000 distinct CDR3 sequences, 25% of them seen only once. The specimen comprised CD4+ T cells sorted from PBMCs, sampled 5 to 6 days after vaccination. The receptors originated from a man between 50 and 59 years old who received an inactivated influenza vaccine.

The chain combines TRBV4-3 with TRBJ1-4; 9 bases are shared with TRBD1. CDR1 is LGHNA, CDR2 YSLEER, per germline. The CDR3 is 15 amino acids. Trimming at V came to 3 bases and at J to 8 bases, leaving 7 bases not matched to a gene. DNA for the CDR3: TGCGCCAGCAGCCAGGCCGGGACAGGGCGCGAAAAACTGTTTTTT. Its protein product is CASSQAGTGREKLFF.

The V gene is TRBV14, the J gene TRBJ2-5; D is undetermined. Germline CDR1 reads SGHDN; CDR2 reads FVKESK. This CDR3 region has 14 residues. V lost 5 bases, J lost 0 bases, and 10 bases lay in between. The CDR3 DNA follows: TGTGCCAGCAGCGAGACACAATACCAAGAGACCCAGTACTTC. Protein: CASSETQYQETQYF.

This clonotype was counted between two and nine times. The gene calls are TRBV6-5 and TRBJ2-7, with 8 bases identical to TRBD1. CDR1 and CDR2 (germline): MNHEY, SVGAGI. V shed 2 bases and J 4 bases; nucleotides not matched to a gene: 16. The CDR3 is 18 amino acids. The CDR3 DNA sequence: TGTGCCAGCAGTTACAGCGGACAGGGCCATAATCCCCTATACGAGCAGTACTTC. Protein sequence: CASSYSGQGHNPLYEQYF.

The chain has TRBV7-2 and TRBJ1-1; D call uncertain. CDR3 size: 16 residues. Germline CDR1 reads SGHTA; CDR2 reads FQGNSA. Deletions cut 5 bases from V and 1 base from J, with 17 bases between. The CDR3, as DNA: TGTGCCAGCAGCCGCGCCGTGCTAACAGCGAACACTGAAGCTTTCTTT. Translated: CASSRAVLTANTEAFF.

The chain recombines TRBV4-2 with TRBJ2-6, with D possibly TRBD2 on 5 matching bases. The ends were cut back, 0 bases at V and 1 base at J, with 13 bases in the middle. This CDR3 region has 18 residues. Germline assignment: CDR1 LGHNA and CDR2 YNFKEQ. CDR3 nucleotides: TGTGCCAGCAGCCAAGATGAGGGAGTAGTTTCTGGGGCCAACGTCCTGACTTTC. Translated, it gives CASSQDEGVVSGANVLTF.

This sequence joins TRBV5-1 and TRBJ2-1; 8 bases align to TRBD2. CDR1 and CDR2 (germline): SGHRS, YFSETQ. CDR3 size: 15 residues. V shed 4 bases, J shed 4 bases, and the junction held 7 bases outside the gene matches. This CDR3 is CASSVPGTRYNEQFF. The CDR3 nucleotides are TGCGCCAGCAGCGTTCCCGGGACTAGGTACAATGAGCAGTTCTTC.

A few counts support this clonotype. This sequence joins TRBV4-3 and TRBJ2-4, with TRBD1 identical over 7 bases. The J segment lost 8 bases and the V segment lost 0 bases, leaving 10 bases of the junction unmatched. The CDR3 runs to 16 residues. CDR1 and CDR2 (germline): LGHNA, YSLEER. The CDR3, as DNA: TGCGCCAGCAGCCAAGATCGCAGGGACAGCTTCGACATTCAGTACTTC. Its translation: CASSQDRRDSFDIQYF.

This clonotype has only one observation. This chain connects TRBV5-1 to TRBJ1-1, with TRBD1 as a possible D gene (5 bases). In germline, CDR1 is SGHRS, CDR2 YFSETQ. Trimming stripped 7 bases from V and 1 base from J, with 14 bases between. CDR3 length equals 14 residues. The CDR3 nucleotides read TGCGCCAGCCATCCGACAGACCCGAACACTGAAGCTTTCTTT. It codes for CASHPTDPNTEAFF.

The chain combines TRBV10-3 with TRBJ1-4, with 8 nucleotides matching TRBD1. Per germline, CDR1 ENHRY and CDR2 SYGVKD. Trimming removed 6 bases from V and 8 bases from J; junction bases left unmatched: 11. The CDR3 has 15 residues. CDR3 region: CAISYDRGGIEKLFF. The CDR3 DNA is TGTGCCATCAGCTACGACAGGGGTGGGATCGAAAAACTGTTTTTT.

The chain links TRBV10-3 to TRBJ2-1; the match to TRBD2 covers 11 bases. Germline CDR1 ENHRY, CDR2 SYGVKD. The CDR3 length is 18 residues. V gave up 0 bases and J gave up 0 bases; unmatched junction bases: 4. The CDR3 DNA reads as TGTGCCATCAGTGAGTCCCTAGCGGGAGGTTCCTCCTACAATGAGCAGTTCTTC. This encodes CAISESLAGGSSYNEQFF.

This sequence joins TRBV20-1 and TRBJ1-5; D not resolved. CDR1 and CDR2 from the germline V gene are DFQATT and SNEGSKA (reference sequence). This CDR3 has 14 amino acids. Trimming pared 6 bases from V and 6 bases from J, leaving 18 bases between. The CDR3 reads CSALGLEGSQPQHF. The CDR3 DNA is TGCAGTGCCCTAGGATTAGAGGGAAGTCAGCCCCAGCATTTT.

This clonotype was recorded many times. The chain joins TRBV7-2 to TRBJ2-5; D not resolved. The V and J ends lost 1 base and 5 bases respectively, with 8 bases between them. The CDR3 runs 13 residues. Germline V gene data show CDR1 as SGHTA and CDR2 as FQGNSA. CDR3 sequence (DNA): TGTGCCAGCAGCTTAGGTTTGCGGGAGACCCAGTACTTC. Protein sequence: CASSLGLRETQYF.

This clonotype turned up a few times. The CDR3 sequence is CATAAGGRNQPQHF. Written as DNA, the CDR3 is TGTGCAACCGCGGCGGGGGGCCGCAATCAGCCCCAGCATTTT. This chain connects TRBV6-2 or TRBV6-3 to TRBJ1-5; maybe TRBD1 (6 bases). The CDR3 is 14 residues long. Germline values: CDR1 MNHEY, CDR2 SVGEGT.

At least ten counts were recorded for this clonotype. The chain links TRBV12-3 or TRBV12-4 to TRBJ2-7, with 8 bases lining up with TRBD2. Trimming took 3 bases from V and 2 from J; bases not matched to a gene: 9. The CDR3 spans 16 residues. The CDR3 DNA reads as TGTGCCAGCAGTTTCGGGGGAACTAGCGGAACCTACGAGCAGTACTTC. It encodes CASSFGGTSGTYEQYF.

This clonotype was recorded many times. The chain joins TRBV9 to TRBJ2-1; 7 positions agree with TRBD2. CDR3 length: 14 amino acids. Germline V gene sequence: CDR1 SGDLS, CDR2 YYNGEE. V shed 3 bases, J shed 5 bases, and the junction held 5 bases outside the gene matches. This CDR3 reads CASSAGGGDNEQFF. As DNA, the CDR3 is TGTGCCAGCAGCGCAGGTGGGGGGGACAATGAGCAGTTCTTC.

This clonotype occurred a few times. The V gene is TRBV10-3, the J gene TRBJ2-1, with TRBD1 matching over 7 bases. Germline V CDR1 and CDR2: ENHRY, SYGVKD. CDR3 length: 15 residues. V lost 6 bases, J lost 0 bases, and 5 bases stayed unmatched. CDR3 sequence (DNA): TGTGCCATCAGAGGGGACAGAAGCTCCTACAATGAGCAGTTCTTC. Residues: CAIRGDRSSYNEQFF.

This clonotype has only a few counts. The chain employs TRBV9 and TRBJ1-1; D uncertain. The CDR3 contains 14 residues. V was shortened by 1 base and J by 0 bases, with 7 bases between the two germline ends. The germline V gene encodes CDR1 SGDLS and CDR2 YYNGEE. The CDR3 sequence is CASSVRGLNTEAFF. The CDR3 DNA reads TGTGCCAGCAGCGTACGGGGTTTGAACACTGAAGCTTTCTTT.